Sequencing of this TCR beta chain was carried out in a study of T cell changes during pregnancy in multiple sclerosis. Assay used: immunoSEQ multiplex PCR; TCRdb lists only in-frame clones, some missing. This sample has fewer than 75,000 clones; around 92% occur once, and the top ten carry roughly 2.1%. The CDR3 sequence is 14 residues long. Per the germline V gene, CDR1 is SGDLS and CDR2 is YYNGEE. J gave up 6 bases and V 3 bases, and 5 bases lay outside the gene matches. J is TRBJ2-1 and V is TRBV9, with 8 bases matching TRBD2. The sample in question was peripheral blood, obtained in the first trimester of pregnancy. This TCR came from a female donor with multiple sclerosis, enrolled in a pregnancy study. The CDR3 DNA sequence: TGTGCCAGCAGCGCAGGACTAGCTGCCAATGAGCAGTTCTTC. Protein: CASSAGLAANEQFF.